This TCR beta chain was obtained from a study of OX40 agonist ivuxolimab in advanced cancers. Study information: Subjects had a mean age of roughly 57 years, with a range of roughly 20 to 79; roughly 83% were male.

This CDR3 spans 18 amino acids. Germline loops: CDR1 SGHKS, CDR2 YYEKEE (reference sequence). Trimming removed 2 bases at V and 7 bases at J, with 24 bases between. Points on this clone: Its antigen is as yet unknown.

Method: immunoSEQ multiplex PCR; TCRdb's copy keeps in-frame clones and lacks some. This table has about 21,000 clones, over 75% appearing once. Whole-study findings and limits: No antigen was identified for the clonally expanded peripheral T cells. At 0.1 to 3.0 mg/kg and by week 6, clonal expansion occurred in CD4+ and CD8+ blood T cells. There were, on average, more expanded clones in CD8+ T cells than in CD4+.

Material: CD4+ or CD8+ T cells sorted from blood, obtained in a trial of the OX40 agonist ivuxolimab. The rearrangement uses TRBV5-5 and TRBJ1-4; D is unresolved. This receptor was obtained from an adult with an advanced solid tumor such as melanoma, head and neck, liver or kidney cancer. The DNA of the CDR3 is TGTGCCAGCAGCTTAGACGAAACTCTCGTCTTGGTGGGTGAAAAACTGTTTTTT. As protein: CASSLDETLVLVGEKLFF. Combining the CDR3 with reference TRBV5-5 and TRBJ1-4 gives the whole variable domain DAGVTQSPTHLIKTRGQQVTLRCSPISGHKSVSWYQQVLGQGPQFIFQYYEKEERGRGNFPDRFSARQFPNYSSELNVNALLLGDSALYLCASSLDETLVLVGEKLFFGSGTQLSVL.